This TCR beta chain emerged from a study of cytomegalovirus exposure and HLA in healthy donors. Study-wide background: Ancestry clustering placed more than 65% of some 400 genotyped donors in the Caucasian-associated cluster.

Regarding this clone: The target antigen is unknown.

The PCR was carried out with 60 Vbeta primers and 13 Jbeta primers. Produced via immunoSEQ multiplex PCR; TCRdb's table is partial and in-frame only. The profile shows approximately 150,000 clones, approximately 65% of them singletons. Germline loops: CDR1 LNHNV, CDR2 YYDKDF (reference sequence). With 5 bases removed from V and 4 bases from J, the gap between germline ends came to 11 bases. The CDR3 consists of 13 residues. Points from the study as a whole: Associated with HLA alleles at 0.05 false discovery rate in a later analysis were fewer than 20,000 TCR beta sequences. About 87% or about 30% of the time was how often most TCR beta V segments were productive, according to an earlier analysis. For TCR beta chains, V- and J-gene trimming was later linked to a missense DCLRE1C variant.

The chain joins TRBV15 to TRBJ2-5; D ambiguous. The receptor comes from a woman in her fifties or sixties in good health and CMV-seronegative. The sequencing input was PBMCs. This chain's CDR3 is CATSYRDIETQYF. The DNA of the CDR3 is TGTGCCACCAGCTACAGAGACATAGAGACCCAGTACTTC.